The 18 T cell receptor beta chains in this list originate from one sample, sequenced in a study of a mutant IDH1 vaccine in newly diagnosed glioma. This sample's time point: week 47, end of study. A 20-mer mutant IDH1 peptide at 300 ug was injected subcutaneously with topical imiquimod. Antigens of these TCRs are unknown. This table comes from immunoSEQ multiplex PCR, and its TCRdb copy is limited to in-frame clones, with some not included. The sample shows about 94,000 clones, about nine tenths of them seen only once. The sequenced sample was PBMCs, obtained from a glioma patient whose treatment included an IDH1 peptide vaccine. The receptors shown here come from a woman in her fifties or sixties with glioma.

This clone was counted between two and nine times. The CDR3 protein is CASSPGTEAFF. The CDR3 coding sequence is TGTGCCAGCAGTCCCGGGACTGAAGCTTTCTTT. This chain links TRBV11-2 with TRBJ1-1; D is uncertain. The length of the CDR3 is 11 residues. V lost 6 bases and J lost 5, with 7 bases in between. Germline V CDR1 and CDR2: SGHAT, FQNNGV.

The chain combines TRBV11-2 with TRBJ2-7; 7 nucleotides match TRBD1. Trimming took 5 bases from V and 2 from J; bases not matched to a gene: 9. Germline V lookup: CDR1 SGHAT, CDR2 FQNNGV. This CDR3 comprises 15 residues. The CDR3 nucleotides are TGTGCCAGCAGCGTAGGACAGGCCTCTACCTACGAGCAGTACTTC. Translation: CASSVGQASTYEQYF.

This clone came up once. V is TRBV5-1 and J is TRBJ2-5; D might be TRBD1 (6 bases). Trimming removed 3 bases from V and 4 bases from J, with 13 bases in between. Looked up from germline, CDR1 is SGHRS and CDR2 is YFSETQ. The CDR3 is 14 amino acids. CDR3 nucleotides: TGCGCCAGCAGCTCACCCCCAGGGGTAGAGACCCAGTACTTC. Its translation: CASSSPPGVETQYF.

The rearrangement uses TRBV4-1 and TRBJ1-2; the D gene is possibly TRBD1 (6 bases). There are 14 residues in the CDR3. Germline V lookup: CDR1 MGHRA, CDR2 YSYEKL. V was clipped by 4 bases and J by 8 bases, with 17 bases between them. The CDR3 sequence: CASSPVTGFIGYTF. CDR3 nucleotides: TGCGCCAGCAGCCCTGTGACAGGATTTATAGGCTACACCTTC.

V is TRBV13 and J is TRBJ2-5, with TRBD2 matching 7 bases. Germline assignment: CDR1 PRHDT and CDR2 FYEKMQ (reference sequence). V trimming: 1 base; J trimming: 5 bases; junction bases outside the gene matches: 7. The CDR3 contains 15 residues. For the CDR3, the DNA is TGTGCCAGCAGCTTAGTTTCGGGAGGCGTGGAGACCCAGTACTTC. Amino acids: CASSLVSGGVETQYF.

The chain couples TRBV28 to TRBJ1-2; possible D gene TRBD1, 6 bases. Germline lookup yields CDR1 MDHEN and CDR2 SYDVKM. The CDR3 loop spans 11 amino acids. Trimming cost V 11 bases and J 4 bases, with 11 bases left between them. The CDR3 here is CAAGAGYGYTF. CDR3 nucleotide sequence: TGTGCCGCGGGGGCCGGCTATGGCTACACCTTC.

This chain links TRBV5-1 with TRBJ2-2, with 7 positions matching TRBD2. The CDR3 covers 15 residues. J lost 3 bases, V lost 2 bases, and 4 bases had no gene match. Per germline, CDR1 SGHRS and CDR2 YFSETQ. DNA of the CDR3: TGCGCCAGCAGCTTAGGGCGGGAGCACACCGGGGAGCTGTTTTTT. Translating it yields CASSLGREHTGELFF.

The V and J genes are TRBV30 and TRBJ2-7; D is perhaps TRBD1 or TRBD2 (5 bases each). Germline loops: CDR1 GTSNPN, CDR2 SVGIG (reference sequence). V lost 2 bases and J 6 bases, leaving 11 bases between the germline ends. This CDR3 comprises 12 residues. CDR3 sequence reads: CAWSNGAGEQYF. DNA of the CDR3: TGTGCCTGGAGTAACGGGGCCGGCGAGCAGTACTTC.

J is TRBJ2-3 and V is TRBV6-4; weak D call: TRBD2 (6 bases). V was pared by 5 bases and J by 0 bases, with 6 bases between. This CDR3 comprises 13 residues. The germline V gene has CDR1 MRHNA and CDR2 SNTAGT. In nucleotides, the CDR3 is TGTGCCAGCAGTAGCGGGAGCACAGATACGCAGTATTTT. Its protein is CASSSGSTDTQYF.

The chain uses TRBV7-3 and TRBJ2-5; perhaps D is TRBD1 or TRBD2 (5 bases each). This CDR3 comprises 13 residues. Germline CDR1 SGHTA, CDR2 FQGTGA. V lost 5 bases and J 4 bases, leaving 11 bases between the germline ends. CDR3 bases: TGTGCCAGCAGCCCTGGGACCGGAGAGACCCAGTACTTC. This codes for CASSPGTGETQYF.

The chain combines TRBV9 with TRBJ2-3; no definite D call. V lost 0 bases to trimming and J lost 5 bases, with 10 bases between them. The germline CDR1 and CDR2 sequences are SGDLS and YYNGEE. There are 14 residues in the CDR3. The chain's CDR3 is CASSVEWEGDTQYF. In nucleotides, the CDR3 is TGTGCCAGCAGCGTAGAGTGGGAAGGAGATACGCAGTATTTT.

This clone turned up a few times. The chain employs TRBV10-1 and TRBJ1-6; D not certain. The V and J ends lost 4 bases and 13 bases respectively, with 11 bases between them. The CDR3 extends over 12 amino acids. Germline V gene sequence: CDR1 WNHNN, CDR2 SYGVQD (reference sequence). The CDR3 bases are TGCGCCAGCAGTGGTGGCTTGGTGCCCCTCCACTTT. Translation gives CASSGGLVPLHF.

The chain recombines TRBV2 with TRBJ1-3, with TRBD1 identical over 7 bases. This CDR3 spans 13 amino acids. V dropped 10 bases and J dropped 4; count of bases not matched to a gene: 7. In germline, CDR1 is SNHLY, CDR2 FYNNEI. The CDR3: CATRGQIGNTIYF. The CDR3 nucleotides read TGTGCCACTAGGGGGCAGATAGGAAACACCATATATTTT.

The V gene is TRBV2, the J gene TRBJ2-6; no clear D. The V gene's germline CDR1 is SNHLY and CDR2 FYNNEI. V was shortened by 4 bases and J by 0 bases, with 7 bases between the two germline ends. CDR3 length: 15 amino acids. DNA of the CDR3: TGTGCCAGCAGTGGACTGAACTCTGGGGCCAACGTCCTGACTTTC. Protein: CASSGLNSGANVLTF.

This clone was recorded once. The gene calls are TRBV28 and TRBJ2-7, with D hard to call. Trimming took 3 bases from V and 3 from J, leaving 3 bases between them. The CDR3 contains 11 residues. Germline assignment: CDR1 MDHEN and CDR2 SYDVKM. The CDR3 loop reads CASSLIYEQYF. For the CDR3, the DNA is TGTGCCAGCAGTTTGATCTACGAGCAGTACTTC.

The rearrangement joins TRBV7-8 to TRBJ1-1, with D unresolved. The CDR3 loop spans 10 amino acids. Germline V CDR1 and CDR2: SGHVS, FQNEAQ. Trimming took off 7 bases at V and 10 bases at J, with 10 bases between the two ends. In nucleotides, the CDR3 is TGTGCCAGCACCCATAGGACAGCTTTCTTT. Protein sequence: CASTHRTAFF.

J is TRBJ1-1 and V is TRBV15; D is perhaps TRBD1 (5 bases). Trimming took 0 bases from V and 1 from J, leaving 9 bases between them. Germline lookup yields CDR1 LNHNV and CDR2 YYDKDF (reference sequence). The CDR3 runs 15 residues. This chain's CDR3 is CATSRDVGGNTEAFF. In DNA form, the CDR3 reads TGTGCCACCAGCAGAGATGTCGGGGGGAACACTGAAGCTTTCTTT.

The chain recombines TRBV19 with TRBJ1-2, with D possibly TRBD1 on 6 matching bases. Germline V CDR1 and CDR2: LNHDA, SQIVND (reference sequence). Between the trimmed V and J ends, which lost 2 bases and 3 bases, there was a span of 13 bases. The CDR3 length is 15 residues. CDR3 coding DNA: TGTGCCAGTAGTATAAACCGGGGGCGGGACTATGGCTACACCTTC. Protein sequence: CASSINRGRDYGYTF.